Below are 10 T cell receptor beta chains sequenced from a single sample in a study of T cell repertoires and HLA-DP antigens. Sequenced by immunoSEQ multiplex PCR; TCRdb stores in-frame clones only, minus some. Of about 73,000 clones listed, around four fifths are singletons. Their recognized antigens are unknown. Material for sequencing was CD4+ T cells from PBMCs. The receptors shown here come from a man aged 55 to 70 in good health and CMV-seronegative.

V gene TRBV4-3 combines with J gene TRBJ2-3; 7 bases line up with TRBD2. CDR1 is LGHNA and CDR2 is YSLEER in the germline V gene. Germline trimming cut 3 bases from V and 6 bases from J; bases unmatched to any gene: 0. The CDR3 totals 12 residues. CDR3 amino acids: CASSQGGDTQYF. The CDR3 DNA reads TGCGCCAGCAGCCAGGGGGGGGATACGCAGTATTTT.

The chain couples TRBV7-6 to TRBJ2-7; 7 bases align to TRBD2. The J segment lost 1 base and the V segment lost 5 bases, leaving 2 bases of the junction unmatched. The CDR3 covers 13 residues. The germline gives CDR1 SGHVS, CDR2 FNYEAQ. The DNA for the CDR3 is TGTGCCAGCAGCCGTAGCGGGTCCTACGAGCAGTACGTC. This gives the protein CASSRSGSYEQYV.

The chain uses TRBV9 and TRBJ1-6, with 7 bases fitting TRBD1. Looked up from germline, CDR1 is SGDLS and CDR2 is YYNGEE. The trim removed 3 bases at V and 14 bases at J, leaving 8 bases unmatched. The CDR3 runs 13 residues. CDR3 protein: CASSAEGARALHF. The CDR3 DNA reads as TGTGCCAGCAGCGCTGAGGGGGCGCGGGCCCTCCACTTT. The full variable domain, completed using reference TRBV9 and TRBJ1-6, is DSGVTQTPKHLITATGQRVTLRCSPRSGDLSVYWYQQSLDQGLQFLIQYYNGEERAKGNILERFSAQQFPDLHSELNLSSLELGDSALYFCASSAEGARALHFGNGTRLTVT.

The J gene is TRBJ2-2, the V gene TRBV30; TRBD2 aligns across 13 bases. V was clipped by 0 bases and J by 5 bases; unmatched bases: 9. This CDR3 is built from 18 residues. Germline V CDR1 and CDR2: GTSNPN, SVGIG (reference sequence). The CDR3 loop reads CAWSVWTSGGWGTGELFF. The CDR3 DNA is TGTGCCTGGAGTGTATGGACTAGCGGGGGCTGGGGAACCGGGGAGCTGTTTTTT.

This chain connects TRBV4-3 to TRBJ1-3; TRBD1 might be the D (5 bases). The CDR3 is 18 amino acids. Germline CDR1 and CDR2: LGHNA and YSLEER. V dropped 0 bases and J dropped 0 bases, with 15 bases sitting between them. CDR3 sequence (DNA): TGCGCCAGCAGCCAAGAGGTTCGGGGACGAACCTCTGGAAACACCATATATTTT. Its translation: CASSQEVRGRTSGNTIYF.

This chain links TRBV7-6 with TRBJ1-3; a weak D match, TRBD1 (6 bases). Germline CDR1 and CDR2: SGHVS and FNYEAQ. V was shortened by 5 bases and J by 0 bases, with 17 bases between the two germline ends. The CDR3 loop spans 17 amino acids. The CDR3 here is CASSPTGTPYSGNTIYF. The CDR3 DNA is TGTGCCAGCAGCCCAACCGGGACACCTTACTCTGGAAACACCATATATTTT.

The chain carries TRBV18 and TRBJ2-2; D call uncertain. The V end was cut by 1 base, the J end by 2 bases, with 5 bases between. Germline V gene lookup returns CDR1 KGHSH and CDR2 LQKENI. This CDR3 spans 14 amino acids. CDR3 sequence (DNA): TGTGCCAGCTCACCACTTGCTAACACCGGGGAGCTGTTTTTT. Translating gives CASSPLANTGELFF.

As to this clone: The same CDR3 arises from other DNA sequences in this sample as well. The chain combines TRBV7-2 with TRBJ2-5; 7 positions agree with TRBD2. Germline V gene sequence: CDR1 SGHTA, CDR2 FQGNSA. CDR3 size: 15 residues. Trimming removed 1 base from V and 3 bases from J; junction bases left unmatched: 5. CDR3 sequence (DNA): TGTGCCAGCAGCTTAGGGGGTCGGGGGGAAGAGACCCAGTACTTC. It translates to CASSLGGRGEETQYF.

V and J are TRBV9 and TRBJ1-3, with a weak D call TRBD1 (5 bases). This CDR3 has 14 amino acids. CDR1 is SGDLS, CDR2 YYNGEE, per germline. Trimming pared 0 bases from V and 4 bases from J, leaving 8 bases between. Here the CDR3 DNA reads TGTGCCAGCAGCGTAGAGGGGATCGGAAACACCATATATTTT. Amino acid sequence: CASSVEGIGNTIYF.

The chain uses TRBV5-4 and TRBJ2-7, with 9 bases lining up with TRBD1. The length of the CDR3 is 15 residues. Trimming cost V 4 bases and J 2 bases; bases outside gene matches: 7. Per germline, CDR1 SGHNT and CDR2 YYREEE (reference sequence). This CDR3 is CASSLGDRVPYEQYF. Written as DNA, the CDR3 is TGTGCCAGCAGCCTCGGGGACAGGGTACCCTACGAGCAGTACTTC.